This T cell receptor beta chain is from a study of T cell responses to AZD1222 COVID-19 vaccine. Study details: Pooled samples include second doses given at about 4 or 12 weeks. Broader study findings: The donor group comprised mostly white British people and more females; the analysis possibly underestimated clonal diversity.

With regard to this clone: Its target is not known.

Germline CDR1 SGHRS, CDR2 YFSETQ. V lost 7 bases, J lost 5 bases, and 15 bases lay in between. There are 13 residues in the CDR3. Assay used: immunoSEQ multiplex PCR; TCRdb lists only in-frame clones, some missing. The sample has 150,000 to 200,000 clones; 90% are singletons. The chain links TRBV5-1 to TRBJ2-5; TRBD2 might be the D (5 bases). This clonotype originated in an adult in good health. The specimen comprised peripheral blood, sampled on day 0 of AZD1222 vaccination. CDR3 sequence: CASREESGETQYF. CDR3 DNA: TGCGCCAGCCGTGAGGAATCGGGGGAGACCCAGTACTTC.